These 5 T cell receptor beta chains were all obtained from the same sample, sequenced in a study of blood T cell repertoires in COVID-19. Sequencing used immunoSEQ multiplex PCR; TCRdb keeps in-frame clones, though not all of them. The top ten hold approximately 8% of the sample, which has 150,000 to 200,000 clones, more than 70% seen once. Sequencing input: peripheral blood. All receptors come from an older woman with acute or convalescent COVID-19.

The chain has TRBV7-8 and TRBJ2-7; D is unresolved. The germline V and J ends were trimmed by 8 bases and 2 bases, with 13 bases remaining between them. Per the germline V gene, CDR1 is SGHVS and CDR2 is FQNEAQ. The CDR3 is 13 amino acids. The CDR3 coding sequence is TGTGCCAGCTCGCTAGGCGGAACCTACGAGCAGTACGTC. It encodes CASSLGGTYEQYV.

V gene TRBV28 combines with J gene TRBJ1-5, with no clear D. The germline V gene encodes CDR1 MDHEN and CDR2 SYDVKM. V lost 5 bases and J 11 bases, leaving 10 bases between the germline ends. The CDR3 has 11 amino acids. As DNA, the CDR3 is TGTGCCAGCAGTACGGCCGGGGCCCAGCATTTT. The encoded protein is CASSTAGAQHF.

This rearrangement joins TRBV2 to TRBJ2-1, with 11 bases aligning to TRBD2. Germline V CDR1 and CDR2: SNHLY, FYNNEI. The CDR3 contains 14 residues. Germline trimming cut 3 bases from V and 7 bases from J; bases unmatched to any gene: 2. CDR3 loop: CASSEASGGNEQFF. Written as DNA, the CDR3 is TGTGCCAGCAGTGAGGCTAGCGGGGGGAATGAGCAGTTCTTC.

The chain is built from TRBV2 and TRBJ1-4, with a weak D call TRBD1 (5 bases). V lost 6 bases, J lost 0 bases, and 14 bases lay in between. Germline V lookup: CDR1 SNHLY, CDR2 FYNNEI. The length of the CDR3 is 16 residues. The CDR3 nucleotides read TGTGCCAGCAGAGCCACAGGTTTTTCAACTAATGAAAAACTGTTTTTT. This encodes CASRATGFSTNEKLFF. The whole variable domain, filled in from reference TRBV2 and TRBJ1-4, reads EPEVTQTPSHQVTQMGQEVILRCVPISNHLYFYWYRQILGQKVEFLVSFYNNEISEKSEIFDDQFSVERPDGSNFTLKIRSTKLEDSAMYFCASRATGFSTNEKLFFGSGTQLSVL.

The genes are TRBV27 and TRBJ2-7, with D perhaps TRBD1 (6 bases). The V and J ends lost 7 bases and 3 bases respectively, with 22 bases between them. The germline V gene has CDR1 MNHEY and CDR2 SMNVEV (reference sequence). The CDR3 is made up of 16 amino acids. CDR3 sequence: CASTGRGGSRYYEQYF. In DNA, the CDR3 is TGTGCCAGCACCGGCCGAGGGGGATCTAGATACTACGAGCAGTACTTC.